The source of this TCR beta chain is a study of blood T cell repertoires in COVID-19. Across the whole study: Samples came from the United States, Italy and Spain, spanning acute and convalescent COVID-19. The cDNA or gDNA used as material had been derived from T cells, B-cell-depleted T cells, or PBMCs.

This CDR3 has 15 residues. Per germline, CDR1 MGHRA and CDR2 YSYEKL. Trimming took 1 base from V and 3 from J; bases not matched to a gene: 2. Original methodology: Amplified reference gene primers provided the basis for estimating nucleated cell counts. The assay was immunoSEQ multiplex PCR, and TCRdb's table has in-frame clones only and misses some. V and J calls and clone size are as listed in that table; D and trimming were resolved from the DNA. The data hold roughly 100,000 clones, with 75% to 90% observed a single time. The sample taken for sequencing was peripheral blood. The genes are TRBV4-1 and TRBJ1-5; 8 positions match TRBD1. The receptor was derived from an elderly woman with acute or convalescent COVID-19. The CDR3 DNA is TGCGCCAGCAGCCAAGCACAGGGGGACAATCAGCCCCAGCATTTT. Translating gives CASSQAQGDNQPQHF.